This entry describes one T cell receptor (beta chain). The record originates from a study of blood T cell repertoires in COVID-19. Study at large: PBMCs, B-cell-depleted T cells, or T cells provided the cDNA or gDNA that made up the material.

The CDR3 is 12 amino acids. With 3 bases removed from V and 8 bases from J, the gap between germline ends came to 8 bases. Profiled with immunoSEQ multiplex PCR; TCRdb holds only in-frame clones, not every one. The top ten hold 3% of the sample, which has about 170,000 clones, about 74% seen once. The sample consisted of peripheral blood. This receptor was obtained from a woman older than 75 with acute or convalescent COVID-19. This chain connects TRBV12-3 or TRBV12-4 to TRBJ2-1; D gene ambiguous. The chain's CDR3 is CASSFDKDEQFF. In nucleotides, the CDR3 is TGTGCCAGCAGTTTTGACAAGGATGAGCAGTTCTTC.